The 15 T cell receptor beta chains listed next were all sequenced from one sample in a study of immune cell composition in non-small cell lung cancer. Profiled with immunoSEQ multiplex PCR; TCRdb holds only in-frame clones, not every one. Among 13,000 to 15,000 clones listed, more than 65% were seen once. Input material: lung tumor tissue. The receptors here all came from a human donor with non-small cell lung cancer.

The chain links TRBV7-8 to TRBJ2-5; tentatively, D is TRBD2 (6 bases). Germline CDR1 SGHVS, CDR2 FQNEAQ. The CDR3 length is 17 residues. V gave up 1 base and J gave up 5 bases, with 20 bases separating them. The CDR3 spells CASSLVFSLRGGETQYF. The CDR3 nucleotides read TGTGCCAGCAGCTTAGTCTTCTCTTTGCGAGGAGGGGAGACCCAGTACTTC.

This clone was detected a few times. This chain connects TRBV4-2 to TRBJ2-7; the match to TRBD1 covers 9 bases. Germline CDR1 reads LGHNA; CDR2 reads YNFKEQ. V lost 0 bases, J lost 3 bases, and 3 bases stayed unmatched. The CDR3 is 15 amino acids. CDR3 nucleotide sequence: TGTGCCAGCAGCCAAGACGACAGGGGGAACTACGAGCAGTACTTC. As protein: CASSQDDRGNYEQYF.

The chain employs TRBV5-6 and TRBJ1-2; 7 bases fit TRBD1. Germline values: CDR1 SGHDT, CDR2 YYEEEE. The CDR3 runs 16 residues. Unmatched junction bases numbered 11, after V lost 2 bases and J lost 4 bases. Here the CDR3 DNA reads TGTGCCAGCAGCTTAAATGGCATGGACAGGTCCTATGGCTACACCTTC. Protein sequence: CASSLNGMDRSYGYTF.

The chain has TRBV5-1 and TRBJ1-4; D not certain. Per the germline V gene, CDR1 is SGHRS and CDR2 is YFSETQ. The V gene lost 4 bases and the J gene lost 6 bases, with 16 bases spanning the gap. The CDR3 runs to 15 residues. The CDR3 sequence is CASSRFGPGDEKLFF. CDR3 nucleotide sequence: TGCGCCAGCAGCCGGTTCGGCCCGGGTGATGAAAAACTGTTTTTT.

The chain has TRBV2 and TRBJ2-5; 10 bases are shared with TRBD1. Trimming at V came to 6 bases and at J to 5 bases, leaving 9 bases not matched to a gene. CDR3 size: 15 residues. The germline CDR1 and CDR2 sequences are SNHLY and FYNNEI. CDR3 coding DNA: TGTGCCAGCAGGGCCGACAGGGGGCGGATTGAGACCCAGTACTTC. Translating it yields CASRADRGRIETQYF.

The V call is TRBV7-2, the J call TRBJ2-1, with a tentative D call TRBD2 (6 bases). The V end was cut by 5 bases, the J end by 5 bases, with 16 bases between. The CDR3 runs 15 residues. Germline CDR1 reads SGHTA; CDR2 reads FQGNSA. The CDR3 loop is CASSLEGGSNNEQFF. The CDR3 DNA sequence: TGTGCCAGCAGCCTGGAGGGAGGATCGAACAATGAGCAGTTCTTC.

This clone was counted between two and nine times. The rearrangement uses TRBV7-3 and TRBJ2-3; 7 bases fit TRBD1. The length of the CDR3 is 15 residues. Unmatched junction bases numbered 7, after V lost 5 bases and J lost 2 bases. Germline lookup yields CDR1 SGHTA and CDR2 FQGTGA. Here the CDR3 reads CASSQGTAVTDTQYF. CDR3 in DNA: TGTGCCAGCAGCCAGGGGACAGCGGTCACAGATACGCAGTATTTT.

CDR3 DNA sequence: TGTGCCAGCAGCTTATTGACAGGGGCCATTAACACTGAAGCTTTCTTT. It codes for CASSLLTGAINTEAFF. The rearrangement links TRBV5-6 to TRBJ1-1, with 8 bases that match TRBD1. V lost 2 bases to trimming and J lost 2 bases; unmatched junction nucleotides: 8. Germline lookup yields CDR1 SGHDT and CDR2 YYEEEE. The CDR3 has 16 residues.

The V gene is TRBV18, the J gene TRBJ1-1, with 7 bases lining up with TRBD1. V was pared by 5 bases and J by 3 bases, with 9 bases of the junction left unmatched. CDR1 is KGHSH, CDR2 LQKENI, per germline. This CDR3 has 15 amino acids. The CDR3 sequence is CASSTLDRSDTEAFF. For the CDR3, the DNA is TGTGCCAGCTCAACACTGGACAGGTCCGACACTGAAGCTTTCTTT.

V and J are TRBV6-6 and TRBJ2-1, with D possibly matching TRBD1 (5 bases). V lost 5 bases to trimming and J lost 4 bases, with 18 bases between them. Germline CDR1 MNHNY, CDR2 SVGAGI (reference sequence). The CDR3 is made up of 16 amino acids. CDR3 bases: TGTGCCAGCAGTCTCCCGGCGGCAGGGATATACAATGAGCAGTTCTTC. Translation: CASSLPAAGIYNEQFF.

This clone was observed a few times. The rearrangement links TRBV4-3 to TRBJ2-3, with a tentative D call TRBD2 (7 bases). Germline CDR1 LGHNA, CDR2 YSLEER. The CDR3 contains 15 residues. The V end was cut by 0 bases, the J end by 2 bases, with 9 bases between. Written as DNA, the CDR3 is TGCGCCAGCAGCCAAGAGGCGGGGGCCACAGATACGCAGTATTTT. Translated, it gives CASSQEAGATDTQYF.

The table lists this clone with a few counts. The chain joins TRBV4-3 to TRBJ1-1; possibly TRBD1 for D (5 bases). CDR3 size: 13 residues. Trimming shortened V by 1 base and J by 4 bases, and 7 bases separated the two germline ends. CDR1 LGHNA and CDR2 YSLEER come from the germline V gene. The CDR3 loop reads CASSQAGLTEAFF. The CDR3 DNA sequence: TGCGCCAGCAGCCAAGCAGGGCTCACTGAAGCTTTCTTT.

The rearrangement uses TRBV6-5 and TRBJ1-5; D is possibly TRBD1 (6 bases). Germline assignment: CDR1 MNHEY and CDR2 SVGAGI. Trimming took off 6 bases at V and 3 bases at J, with 9 bases between the two ends. CDR3 size: 13 residues. CDR3 DNA: TGTGCCAGCAGCGACAGGCTCAATCAGCCCCAGCATTTT. Residues: CASSDRLNQPQHF.

The J gene is TRBJ2-2, the V gene TRBV15, with 12 bases matching TRBD2. Germline trimming cut 1 base from V and 4 bases from J; bases unmatched to any gene: 7. Germline V gene data show CDR1 as LNHNV and CDR2 as YYDKDF (reference sequence). CDR3 length equals 18 residues. In DNA, the CDR3 is TGTGCCACCAGCAGAGCTATACTAGCGGGGGGTTTCACCGGGGAGCTGTTTTTT. Encoded protein: CATSRAILAGGFTGELFF.

The chain uses TRBV10-3 and TRBJ1-5; TRBD1 is a possible D gene (5 bases). Trimming removed 11 bases at V and 4 bases at J, with 15 bases between. The CDR3 runs 13 residues. CDR1 and CDR2 from the germline V gene are ENHRY and SYGVKD. The CDR3: CASKGTGNQPQHF. In DNA, the CDR3 is TGTGCCTCGAAGGGCACAGGTAATCAGCCCCAGCATTTT.